These T cell receptor beta chains were read from a single sample in a study of human T cells and chemical hapten exposure. Each CDR3 protein is one row after TCRdb ran MiXCR on the RACE reads. In the table there are about 55,000 distinct CDR3 sequences, less than 10% of which are singletons. Sequenced material: whole blood, taken in connection with sensitization to the hapten diphenylcyclopropenone (DPC). Receptors originate from a woman aged 50 to 60 with alopecia areata. Some clones in this sample may be carry-over from other donors' samples. Each CDR3 is given with its conserved first and last residue. The order of the fields is V gene, clone size, J gene, D gene, CDR3 protein, CDR3 DNA. The D gene is left open where the match is weak. Not every row has a clone size; where given, it reads once, few, many or a size class.

TRBV6-5	-	TRBJ2-2	-	CASSYGVNTGELFF	TGTGCCAGCAGTTACGGGGTGAACACCGGGGAGCTGTTTTTT
TRBV3-1	few	TRBJ2-2	-	CASSRTANTGELFF	TGTGCCAGCAGCCGGACAGCGAACACCGGGGAGCTGTTTTTT
TRBV7-2	many	TRBJ1-2	TRBD1	CASSSSATGGYGYTF	TGTGCCAGCAGCTCCTCGGCAACAGGGGGCTATGGCTACACCTTC
TRBV28	-	TRBJ1-2	-	CASSSRARPTF	TGTGCCAGCAGTTCTCGGGCCAGGCCAACCTTC
TRBV7-6	-	TRBJ1-3	-	CASSPGTPGNTIYF	TGTGCCAGCAGCCCTGGGACACCGGGAAACACCATATATTTT
TRBV12-3/TRBV12-4	many	TRBJ1-5	TRBD1	CASTLSYLGQPPGAQHF	TGTGCCAGCACCCTCTCCTACCTGGGACAGCCTCCAGGGGCCCAGCATTTT
TRBV2	few	TRBJ1-5	TRBD1	CASSQLDRGPYQPQHF	TGTGCCAGCAGCCAACTGGACAGGGGCCCCTATCAGCCCCAGCATTTT
TRBV19	many	TRBJ2-2	TRBD1	CASRGQGTNTGELFF	TGTGCCAGCCGAGGACAGGGAACGAACACCGGGGAGCTGTTTTTT
TRBV7-2	many	TRBJ1-1	TRBD1	CASSTIQGAGTEAFF	TGTGCCAGCAGCACGATACAGGGGGCAGGTACTGAAGCTTTCTTT
TRBV19	-	TRBJ2-3	-	CASRLGGTDTQYF	TGTGCCAGTCGGCTGGGGGGCACAGATACGCAGTATTTT
TRBV12-3/TRBV12-4	-	TRBJ2-7	TRBD1	CASSFAPDWTGIYEQYF	TGTGCCAGCAGTTTTGCTCCGGACTGGACAGGGATCTACGAGCAGTACTTC
TRBV7-8	few	TRBJ1-4	TRBD1	CASRKPGTVRTNEKLFF	TGTGCCAGCAGGAAACCCGGGACAGTTAGAACTAATGAAAAACTGTTTTTT
TRBV7-6	-	TRBJ2-1	-	CASSPFERGARYNEQFF	TGTGCCAGCAGCCCTTTCGAACGGGGGGCTCGCTACAATGAGCAGTTCTTC
TRBV4-3	-	TRBJ1-1	-	CASSQDRAGEAFF	TGCGCCAGCAGCCAAGACAGGGCAGGTGAAGCTTTCTTT
TRBV6-2/TRBV6-3	-	TRBJ1-1	-	CASSFGRGYTEAFF	TGTGCCAGCAGCTTCGGAAGGGGCTACACTGAAGCTTTCTTT
TRBV19	many	TRBJ1-5	TRBD1	CASSPEGQAVLGYQPQHF	TGTGCCAGTAGTCCGGAGGGACAGGCTGTATTGGGTTATCAGCCCCAGCATTTT
TRBV6-5	many	TRBJ2-1	TRBD1	CASSYDRGSYNEQFF	TGTGCCAGCAGTTACGACAGGGGCTCCTACAATGAGCAGTTCTTC
TRBV2	-	TRBJ2-7	-	CASSEPYEQYF	TGTGCCAGCAGTGAACCCTACGAGCAGTACTTC
TRBV18	few	TRBJ2-7	TRBD1	CASSPPDRKAYEQYF	TGTGCCAGCTCACCACCGGACAGGAAAGCCTACGAGCAGTACTTC
TRBV7-9	few	TRBJ2-2	TRBD1	CASSFDRVAGELFF	TGTGCCAGCAGCTTCGACAGGGTTGCCGGGGAGCTGTTTTTT
TRBV10-3	many	TRBJ1-1	TRBD1	CAIRAGQGNPEAFF	TGTGCCATCAGGGCTGGACAGGGTAATCCTGAAGCTTTCTTT
TRBV18	-	TRBJ1-1	TRBD1	CASSPTPTGGTEAFF	TGTGCCAGCTCCCCTACCCCGACAGGGGGAACTGAAGCTTTCTTT
TRBV21-1	few	TRBJ2-1	-	CASSKVRIHEQFF	TGTGCCAGCAGCAAAGTTAGGATCCATGAGCAGTTCTTC